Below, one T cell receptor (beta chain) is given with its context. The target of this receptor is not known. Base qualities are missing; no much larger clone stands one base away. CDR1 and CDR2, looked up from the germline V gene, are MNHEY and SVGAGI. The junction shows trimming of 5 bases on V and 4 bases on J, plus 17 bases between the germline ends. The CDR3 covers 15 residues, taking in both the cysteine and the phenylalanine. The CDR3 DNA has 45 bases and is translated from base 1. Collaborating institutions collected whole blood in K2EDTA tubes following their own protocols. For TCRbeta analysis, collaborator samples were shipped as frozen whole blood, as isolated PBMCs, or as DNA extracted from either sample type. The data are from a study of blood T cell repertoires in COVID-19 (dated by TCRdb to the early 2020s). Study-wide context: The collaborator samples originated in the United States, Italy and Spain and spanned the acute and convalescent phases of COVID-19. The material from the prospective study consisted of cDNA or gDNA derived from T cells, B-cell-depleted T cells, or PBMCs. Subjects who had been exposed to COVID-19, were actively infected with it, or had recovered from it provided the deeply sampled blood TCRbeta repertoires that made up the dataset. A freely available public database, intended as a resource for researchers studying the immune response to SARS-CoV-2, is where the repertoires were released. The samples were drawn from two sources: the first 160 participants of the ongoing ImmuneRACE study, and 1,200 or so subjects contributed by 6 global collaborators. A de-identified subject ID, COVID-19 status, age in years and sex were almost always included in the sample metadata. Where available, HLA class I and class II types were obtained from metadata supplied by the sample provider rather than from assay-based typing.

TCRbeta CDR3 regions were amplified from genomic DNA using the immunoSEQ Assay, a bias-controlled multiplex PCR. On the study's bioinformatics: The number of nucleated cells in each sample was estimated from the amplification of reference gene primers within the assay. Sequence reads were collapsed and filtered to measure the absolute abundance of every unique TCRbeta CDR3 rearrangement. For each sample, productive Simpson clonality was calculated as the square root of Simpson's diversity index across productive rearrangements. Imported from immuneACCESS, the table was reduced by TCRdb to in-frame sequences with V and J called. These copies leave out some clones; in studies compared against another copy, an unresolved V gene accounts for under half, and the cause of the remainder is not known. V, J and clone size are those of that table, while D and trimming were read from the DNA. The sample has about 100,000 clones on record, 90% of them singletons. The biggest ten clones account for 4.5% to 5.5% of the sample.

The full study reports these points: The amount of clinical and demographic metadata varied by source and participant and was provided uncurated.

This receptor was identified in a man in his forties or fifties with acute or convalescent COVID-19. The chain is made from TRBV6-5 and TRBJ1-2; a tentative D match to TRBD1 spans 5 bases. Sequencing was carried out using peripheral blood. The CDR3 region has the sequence CASSTVGGRGYGYTF. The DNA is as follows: TGTGCCAGCAGTACGGTGGGGGGTCGGGGCTATGGCTACACCTTC.